The rows below give T cell receptor beta chains drawn from one sample of a study of shared clonotypes between healthy human individuals. Here immunoSEQ multiplex PCR was the method, and the copy in TCRdb shows in-frame clones only, minus some. The table lists about 1.1 million clones, approximately 80% of them singletons. Sequenced: memory CD4+ T cells from PBMCs. The receptors here all came from a man aged 18-30 years in good health. Some clones in this sample may be carry-over from other donors' samples. Each CDR3 is given with its conserved first and last residue. The D gene is left open where the match is weak. Only part of the rows carry a size: once, few, many, or a class if the clone is expanded.

cdr3_aa	cdr3_nt	v_call	d_call	j_call	clone_size
CASSLSGGSGEQYF	TGTGCCAGCAGCTTAAGCGGCGGGAGTGGGGAGCAGTACTTC	TRBV7-3	TRBD2	TRBJ2-7	.
CASSFKGQSYEQYF	TGTGCCAGCAGCTTTAAGGGACAGTCCTACGAGCAGTACTTC	TRBV27	TRBD1	TRBJ2-7	.
CASSAGHSLTDTQYF	TGTGCCAGCAGTGCGGGACACTCGTTAACAGATACGCAGTATTTT	TRBV28	.	TRBJ2-3	many
CASSPGTSWADTQYF	TGTGCCAGCAGCCCAGGGACTAGCTGGGCAGATACGCAGTATTTT	TRBV7-2	TRBD2	TRBJ2-3	once
CAGRPSYNSPLNF	TGTGCGGGACGGCCCTCCTATAATTCACCCCTCAACTTT	TRBV11-2	.	TRBJ1-6	.
CASSLSLAGVDEQFF	TGTGCCAGCAGCTTAAGCCTAGCGGGAGTTGATGAGCAGTTCTTC	TRBV7-3	TRBD2	TRBJ2-1	.
CASSETRADTGELFF	TGTGCCAGCAGCGAAACGAGGGCGGACACCGGGGAGCTGTTTTTT	TRBV9	.	TRBJ2-2	once
CASSEESGPSTDTQYF	TGTGCCAGCAGTGAAGAGAGCGGTCCTAGCACAGATACGCAGTATTTT	TRBV2	.	TRBJ2-3	.
CASSIGTSGSWETQYF	TGTGCCAGCAGTATCGGGACTAGCGGGAGTTGGGAGACCCAGTACTTC	TRBV25-1	TRBD2	TRBJ2-5	.
CASSLAGHTEAFF	TGTGCCAGCAGCTTAGCAGGCCACACTGAAGCTTTCTTT	TRBV11-3	.	TRBJ1-1	once
CASSYNRVVGEQYF	TGTGCCAGCAGTTACAACAGGGTTGTTGGCGAGCAGTACTTC	TRBV6-5	.	TRBJ2-7	.
CASSAGWGTEAFF	TGTGCCAGCAGTGCAGGGTGGGGCACTGAAGCTTTCTTT	TRBV2	.	TRBJ1-1	few
CASSPGSTGTEAFF	TGTGCCAGCAGCCCCGGCTCAACGGGCACTGAAGCTTTCTTT	TRBV28	.	TRBJ1-1	once
CASSEGDTLYIQYF	TGTGCCAGCAGCGAGGGGGACACCCTGTACATTCAGTACTTC	TRBV6-1	.	TRBJ2-4	few
CASSPQGVVDEQFF	TGTGCCAGCAGTCCGCAAGGAGTTGTAGATGAGCAGTTCTTC	TRBV27	.	TRBJ2-1	.
CASSSFWGQIQETQYF	TGTGCCAGCAGTTCTTTTTGGGGCCAGATTCAAGAGACCCAGTACTTC	TRBV28	.	TRBJ2-5	.
CASGKGTGQETQYF	TGCGCCAGCGGGAAAGGGACAGGGCAAGAGACCCAGTACTTC	TRBV5-1	TRBD1	TRBJ2-5	.
CASSATGSYGYTF	TGTGCCAGCAGCGCTACAGGGTCCTATGGCTACACCTTC	TRBV5-4	.	TRBJ1-2	.
CASSDPGDSGANVLTF	TGTGCCAGCAGTGACCCGGGGGATTCTGGGGCCAACGTCCTGACTTTC	TRBV25-1	.	TRBJ2-6	once
CASRPGTGSNQPQHF	TGTGCCAGCAGACCCGGGACAGGGAGCAATCAGCCCCAGCATTTT	TRBV6-5	TRBD1	TRBJ1-5	.
CASSQPGTSGSETQYF	TGTGCCAGCAGCCAGCCTGGGACTAGCGGGAGCGAGACCCAGTACTTC	TRBV4-2	TRBD2	TRBJ2-5	.
CASSPKPGQSYEQYF	TGTGCCAGCTCACCCAAACCGGGACAGTCCTACGAGCAGTACTTC	TRBV18	TRBD1	TRBJ2-7	few
CASRESPRTGASREQYF	TGTGCCAGCAGGGAAAGCCCCAGGACAGGGGCCTCTCGGGAGCAGTACTTC	TRBV6-1	TRBD1	TRBJ2-7	.
CASSPLAGVNNEQFF	TGTGCCAGCAGCCCCTTAGCGGGGGTTAACAATGAGCAGTTCTTC	TRBV7-3	TRBD2	TRBJ2-1	.
CASSWGQGDIQYF	TGTGCCAGCAGCTGGGGACAGGGGGACATTCAGTACTTC	TRBV5-4	TRBD1	TRBJ2-4	.
CASSEGSASGSTDTQYF	TGTGCCAGCAGTGAAGGGTCGGCTAGCGGAAGCACAGATACGCAGTATTTT	TRBV2	TRBD2	TRBJ2-3	.
CASRLAWVSNQPQHF	TGTGCAAGTCGCTTAGCGTGGGTCAGCAATCAGCCCCAGCATTTT	TRBV12-2	.	TRBJ1-5	.
CASSIDPGNYGYTF	TGTGCCAGTAGTATAGACCCGGGTAACTATGGCTACACCTTC	TRBV19	.	TRBJ1-2	few
CASTPGTNTGELFF	TGTGCCAGCACCCCCGGCACGAACACCGGGGAGCTGTTTTTT	TRBV6-5	.	TRBJ2-2	.